This passage covers 13 T cell receptor beta chains from one sample sequenced in a study of lung T cells in sarcoidosis with Löfgren's syndrome. TCRdb processed the reads anew with MiXCR; each CDR3 protein has one entry. There are some 2,000 distinct CDR3 sequences in the sample; 28% occur only once, and over 9.5% lies in the top ten. The sample comprised CD4+ T cells from bronchoalveolar lavage. The receptors come from a human donor with sarcoidosis (Löfgren's syndrome or another form), or a control subject (not recorded which).

The rearrangement links TRBV7-9 to TRBJ2-3; 8 positions agree with TRBD2. CDR1 SEHNR and CDR2 FQNEAQ come from the germline V gene (reference sequence). The CDR3 covers 16 residues. Losses at the gene ends were 5 bases for V and 1 base for J; bases not matched to a gene: 8. CDR3 protein: CASSPRTSSGTDTQYF. For the CDR3, the DNA is TGTGCCAGCAGCCCACGGACTAGCAGCGGCACAGATACGCAGTATTTT.

This clonotype has a handful of counts. The chain recombines TRBV18 with TRBJ1-6; possibly TRBD1 for D (5 bases). Germline values: CDR1 KGHSH, CDR2 LQKENI. The germline V and J ends were trimmed by 2 bases and 8 bases, with 10 bases remaining between them. The CDR3 spans 14 residues. The CDR3 DNA reads as TGTGCCAGCTCACCATCAGGGAGCGATTCACCCCTCCACTTT. Protein product: CASSPSGSDSPLHF. The variable domain in full, with the rest retrieved from reference TRBV18 and TRBJ1-6, is NAGVMQNPRHLVRRRGQEARLRCSPMKGHSHVYWYRQLPEEGLKFMVYLQKENIIDESGMPKERFSAEFPKEGPSILRIQQVVRGDSAAYFCASSPSGSDSPLHFGNGTRLTVT.

The CDR3 here is CASSPPLAGGYNEQFF. CDR3 coding DNA: TGTGCCAGCAGCCCACCTCTAGCGGGGGGTTACAATGAGCAGTTCTTC. The rearrangement links TRBV7-9 to TRBJ2-1; the match to TRBD2 covers 11 bases. Trimming at V came to 5 bases and at J to 4 bases, leaving 7 bases not matched to a gene. Germline CDR1 is SEHNR and CDR2 is FQNEAQ (reference sequence). This CDR3 spans 16 amino acids.

This clonotype is judged medium-sized. This chain joins TRBV4-1 and TRBJ2-4; TRBD1 matches at 9 bases. The germline gives CDR1 MGHRA, CDR2 YSYEKL. The CDR3 is made up of 14 amino acids. V was pared by 1 base and J by 7 bases, with 2 bases of the junction left unmatched. CDR3 in DNA: TGCGCCAGCAGCCAAGGCGGACAGGGGAACATTCAGTACTTC. Translated: CASSQGGQGNIQYF.

This clonotype is labeled medium-sized. The chain recombines TRBV7-9 with TRBJ1-1, with 7 positions matching TRBD1. V shed 4 bases and J 1 base; nucleotides not matched to a gene: 6. In germline, CDR1 is SEHNR, CDR2 FQNEAQ (reference sequence). The CDR3 contains 15 residues. This CDR3 is CASSSLRQGNTEAFF. DNA for the CDR3: TGTGCCAGCAGCTCGCTCCGACAGGGGAACACTGAAGCTTTCTTT.

As regards this clonotype: At one of its ends the junction is not consistent with the germline gene, which may arise from a read error. The chain uses TRBV27 and TRBJ1-1; D unresolved. CDR3 length: 14 residues. The germline V gene has CDR1 MNHEY and CDR2 SMNVEV (reference sequence). The CDR3 nucleotides read TGTGCCAGCAGTCCCTATGACAAGAACGCTGAGGCTTTCTTT. It yields the protein CASSPYDKNAEAFF.

Turning to this clonotype: Germline and junction disagree at one end, which may indicate a read error. V is TRBV10-3 and J is TRBJ2-3; D might be TRBD1 (5 bases). The V gene's germline CDR1 is ENHRY and CDR2 SYGVKD. The CDR3 runs 12 residues. The CDR3 bases are TGTGCAGCAGGGTCGAGCACAGATAAGCAGTATTTT. Translated: CAAGSSTDKQYF.

By share of the sample, this clonotype is medium-sized. The genes are TRBV5-1 and TRBJ2-3; D remains unclear. The CDR3 sequence is 13 residues long. The germline V gene encodes CDR1 SGHRS and CDR2 YFSETQ. The V end was cut by 0 bases, the J end by 1 base, with 3 bases between. The DNA for the CDR3 is TGCGCCAGCAGCTTGGAGGGCACAGATACGCAGTATTTT. It codes for CASSLEGTDTQYF.

In its sample, this clonotype was seen many times. This rearrangement joins TRBV7-2 to TRBJ1-5; the match to TRBD1 covers 10 bases. CDR1 SGHTA and CDR2 FQGNSA come from the germline V gene. V was pared by 5 bases and J by 7 bases, with 2 bases of the junction left unmatched. The CDR3 is 13 amino acids. The CDR3 sequence: CASSKDRGQPQHF. The CDR3 DNA is TGTGCCAGCAGCAAGGACAGGGGGCAGCCCCAGCATTTT.

In this sample, this clonotype is medium-sized. The rearrangement links TRBV7-2 to TRBJ2-7, with 16 bases matching TRBD2. CDR3 length equals 19 residues. CDR1 and CDR2 from the germline V gene are SGHTA and FQGNSA. Trimming cost V 4 bases and J 2 bases; bases outside gene matches: 11. In DNA form, the CDR3 reads TGTGCCAGCAGCTCAGGAGGGACTAGCGGGAGGGCCTGGGCCTACGAGCAGTACTTC. Residues: CASSSGGTSGRAWAYEQYF.

A note on this clonotype: This may be a read error, as it is one base from a much larger clone. V gene TRBV5-5 combines with J gene TRBJ1-5; TRBD1 is a possible D gene (6 bases). The CDR3 is 16 amino acids. CDR1 is SGHKS, CDR2 YYEKEE, per germline (reference sequence). V gave up 7 bases and J gave up 2 bases, with 19 bases separating them. The chain's CDR3 is CASSGGGARGNQPQHF. The CDR3 coding sequence is TGTGCCAGCTCCGGTGGGGGGGCGAGGGGCAATCAGCCCCAGCATTTT.

Points on this clonotype: A much larger clone differs from this one at a single base, so this may be a read error. J is TRBJ1-4 and V is TRBV29-1, with 7 bases identical to TRBD1. This CDR3 has 18 residues. Looked up from germline, CDR1 is SQVTM and CDR2 is ANQGSEA. Here the CDR3 DNA reads TGCAGCGCTGAGGGGGCTGCCCCCCATCTTGGGACTAGTGAAAAACTGTTTTTT. Translation: CSAEGAAPHLGTSEKLFF. Full variable domain (outside the CDR3, taken from reference TRBV29-1 and TRBJ1-4): SAVISQKPSRDICQRGTSLTIQCQVDSQVTMMFWYRQQPGQSLTLIATANQGSEATYESGFVIDKFPISRPNLTFSTLTVSNMSPEDSSIYLCSAEGAAPHLGTSEKLFFGSGTQLSVL.

This clonotype was seen a handful of times. The gene calls are TRBV11-2 and TRBJ2-5, with TRBD1 matching 7 bases. CDR3 length equals 13 residues. The germline V gene encodes CDR1 SGHAT and CDR2 FQNNGV. V dropped 0 bases and J dropped 10; count of bases not matched to a gene: 5. CDR3 in amino acids: CASSLEGQEFQYF. CDR3 bases: TGTGCCAGCAGCTTAGAAGGACAGGAGTTCCAGTACTTC.